This TCR beta chain was captured by sequencing in a study of blood T cell repertoires in COVID-19. Overall study context: Samples of COVID-19 (acute and convalescent) were obtained from the United States, Italy and Spain. Sources were T cells, B-cell-depleted T cells, or PBMCs; the material itself was cDNA or gDNA.

How the authors handled the data: Estimation of nucleated cell counts relied on the amplification of reference gene primers. Here immunoSEQ multiplex PCR was the method, and the copy in TCRdb shows in-frame clones only, minus some. From that table come the V and J calls and clone size; the DNA was used to work out D and trimming. The table records some 380,000 clones, about 80% of them present only once. After removal of 1 base from V and 3 bases from J, the junction contained 6 bases not matched to a gene. The V gene's germline CDR1 is SGHTA and CDR2 FQGNSA. This CDR3 contains 16 residues. The sequenced material came from peripheral blood. This receptor was obtained from a human donor with acute or convalescent COVID-19. The donor label of this sample is uncertain. V and J are TRBV7-2 and TRBJ2-7; 10 bases fit TRBD2. CDR3 coding DNA: TGTGCCAGCAGCTTAGGGATAGCGGGGGGACTCTACGAGCAGTACTTC. Its protein is CASSLGIAGGLYEQYF.